A single sample is the source of the 14 T cell receptor beta chains below, sequenced in a study of cytomegalovirus exposure and HLA in healthy donors (dated by TCRdb to between 2016 and 2019). Libraries were built with the immunoSEQ multiplex PCR assay. For the multiplex PCR, a mixture combining 60 forward primers for TCR Vbeta segments and 13 reverse primers for TCR Jbeta segments was used. TCRdb took over this immuneACCESS table, retaining in-frame rearrangements with V and J assigned. Such tables are incomplete; in checked studies, under half of the missing clones stem from an unresolved V gene, and the remainder is unexplained. The sample table records around 150,000 clones; 85% of these occur just once. The ten largest clonotypes hold less than 2.5% of the sample. The sample was PBMCs. The receptors come from a man between 18 and 29 years old in good health and CMV-seropositive.

The chain combines TRBV6-1 with TRBJ1-3; D is unclear. The CDR3 contains 14 residues. Trimming took 6 bases from V and 4 from J, leaving 13 bases between them. From germline, CDR1 is MNHNS and CDR2 SASEGT. The CDR3 sequence: CASRGGPGGNTIYF. As DNA, the CDR3 is TGTGCCAGCAGGGGTGGACCGGGGGGAAACACCATATATTTT.

The chain is built from TRBV10-3 and TRBJ2-5, with 12 positions matching TRBD2. Germline V lookup: CDR1 ENHRY, CDR2 SYGVKD. V was clipped by 5 bases and J by 5 bases; unmatched bases: 6. CDR3 length: 15 amino acids. The CDR3: CAISSRTSGAETQYF. The CDR3 bases are TGTGCCATCAGTAGCCGGACTAGCGGGGCTGAGACCCAGTACTTC.

V is TRBV29-1 and J is TRBJ1-1, with 11 bases that match TRBD1. The trim removed 6 bases at V and 4 bases at J, leaving 7 bases unmatched. CDR3 length: 14 amino acids. CDR1 and CDR2 from the germline V gene are SQVTM and ANQGSEA. CDR3 coding DNA: TGCAGCGTCGTCCGGGACAGGGGGAGCACTGAAGCTTTCTTT. Its protein is CSVVRDRGSTEAFF.

The rearrangement uses TRBV5-5 and TRBJ2-7; D might be TRBD2 (6 bases). The CDR3 has 15 amino acids. Trimming removed 0 bases from V and 1 base from J, with 11 bases in between. Germline V gene lookup returns CDR1 SGHKS and CDR2 YYEKEE (reference sequence). As DNA, the CDR3 is TGTGCCAGCAGCTTGGAGGCGGGAAGTTCCTACGAGCAGTACTTC. This encodes CASSLEAGSSYEQYF.

This clone was found a few times. The chain couples TRBV30 to TRBJ1-2; D unresolved. CDR1 and CDR2 from the germline V gene are GTSNPN and SVGIG (reference sequence). Trimming shortened V by 5 bases and J by 8 bases, and 15 bases separated the two germline ends. CDR3 length: 12 amino acids. The CDR3: CAWGRARRGYTF. DNA of the CDR3: TGTGCCTGGGGACGGGCAAGGAGGGGCTACACCTTC.

The rearrangement uses TRBV7-8 and TRBJ1-2; the match to TRBD1 covers 7 bases. Germline V gene sequence: CDR1 SGHVS, CDR2 FQNEAQ. The ends lost 5 bases at V and 7 bases at J; junction bases unmatched: 10. The CDR3 covers 14 residues. The CDR3 nucleotides are TGTGCCAGCAGCCCACGTGAAGGGGGCTCTGGCTACACCTTC. This gives the protein CASSPREGGSGYTF.

This sequence joins TRBV5-6 and TRBJ1-2, with 8 bases identical to TRBD1. The ends lost 2 bases at V and 4 bases at J; junction bases unmatched: 7. Germline-derived CDR1 and CDR2 are SGHDT and YYEEEE. This CDR3 comprises 15 residues. The CDR3 nucleotides read TGTGCCAGCAGCTTCGACAGGGGAGGGACCTATGGCTACACCTTC. Protein: CASSFDRGGTYGYTF.

The chain recombines TRBV9 with TRBJ2-5; 7 bases fit TRBD1. V lost 4 bases and J lost 5; bases outside the gene matches: 8. Looked up from germline, CDR1 is SGDLS and CDR2 is YYNGEE. The CDR3 length is 14 residues. In DNA, the CDR3 is TGTGCCAGCAGCACCGGGACAGTAGGGGAGACCCAGTACTTC. This translates into CASSTGTVGETQYF.

The rearrangement links TRBV7-7 to TRBJ2-5; D possibly corresponds to TRBD2 (6 bases). Germline loops: CDR1 SSHAT, CDR2 FNYEAQ (reference sequence). Trimming stripped 5 bases from V and 3 bases from J, with 10 bases between. CDR3 length equals 13 residues. CDR3 nucleotide sequence: TGTGCCAGCAGCCTGTGGAGGGAAGAGACCCAGTACTTC. The encoded protein is CASSLWREETQYF.

The rearrangement links TRBV5-6 to TRBJ2-7; D perhaps matches TRBD2 (7 bases). Looked up from germline, CDR1 is SGHDT and CDR2 is YYEEEE. This CDR3 has 18 amino acids. V was shortened by 0 bases and J by 7 bases, with 26 bases between the two germline ends. Here the CDR3 DNA reads TGTGCCAGCAGCTTGGGCGCGGGGGCGCGAGTCTGGGGTCCAGAGCAGTACTTC. Its protein is CASSLGAGARVWGPEQYF.

The gene calls are TRBV7-9 and TRBJ2-3; maybe TRBD1 (5 bases). Trimming took off 1 base at V and 2 bases at J, with 16 bases between the two ends. Germline V CDR1 and CDR2: SEHNR, FQNEAQ (reference sequence). This CDR3 has 17 residues. As DNA, the CDR3 is TGTGCCAGCAGCTTAGGCAGGGTTATAGGGGTCACAGATACGCAGTATTTT. Its protein is CASSLGRVIGVTDTQYF.

This clone came up once. V usage is TRBV30 and J usage is TRBJ1-2; TRBD1 matches at 11 bases. Trimming cost V 4 bases and J 5 bases; bases outside gene matches: 6. This CDR3 region has 14 residues. Germline values: CDR1 GTSNPN, CDR2 SVGIG (reference sequence). The CDR3 DNA reads TGTGCCTGGATGTCGGGACAGGGGGGTTATGGCTACACCTTC. It specifies CAWMSGQGGYGYTF. The full variable domain, rest sourced from reference TRBV30 and TRBJ1-2, is SQTIHQWPATLVQPVGSPLSLECTVEGTSNPNLYWYRQAAGRGLQLLFYSVGIGQISSEVPQNLSASRPQDRQFILSSKKLLLSDSGFYLCAWMSGQGGYGYTFGSGTRLTVV.

This clone turned up a few times. The rearrangement joins TRBV7-9 to TRBJ1-1; D may be TRBD1 (5 bases). CDR1 is SEHNR, CDR2 FQNEAQ, per germline (reference sequence). Deletions cut 5 bases from V and 1 base from J, with 8 bases between. CDR3 size: 13 residues. DNA for the CDR3: TGTGCCAGCAGCATGACAGCGAACACTGAAGCTTTCTTT. Its protein product is CASSMTANTEAFF. Full variable domain (remainder filled in from reference TRBV7-9 and TRBJ1-1): DTGVSQNPRHKITKRGQNVTFRCDPISEHNRLYWYRQTLGQGPEFLTYFQNEAQLEKSRLLSDRFSAERPKGSFSTLEIQRTEQGDSAMYLCASSMTANTEAFFGQGTRLTVV.

The V gene is TRBV2, the J gene TRBJ1-2, with no clear D. The germline gives CDR1 SNHLY, CDR2 FYNNEI. This CDR3 comprises 14 residues. The V end lost 6 bases, the J end lost 4 bases, and 15 bases lay between the germline ends. CDR3 coding DNA: TGTGCCAGCAGGTTAATGGCACAGCTCTATGGCTACACCTTC. Its protein is CASRLMAQLYGYTF.